These 2 T cell receptor beta chains originate from one sample sequenced in a study of molecular identifiers for immune sequencing clone quantification. Each CDR3 protein is one row after TCRdb ran MiXCR on the PCR reads. The sample includes some 320,000 distinct CDR3 sequences, 24% seen only once; the top ten take approximately 0.74%. The sample was naive CD8+ T cells from blood, with Jurkat cell RNA spiked in. Subset in this sample: FACS-sorted CD8+CD4-CCR7+CD45RA+ naive T cells. Receptors were obtained from a human donor in good health. Some libraries in this study had Jurkat cell RNA spiked in.

This clonotype was counted at least ten times. The rearrangement joins TRBV7-6 to TRBJ2-1; 11 bases are shared with TRBD2. J gave up 5 bases and V 1 base, and 7 bases lay outside the gene matches. The V gene's germline CDR1 is SGHVS and CDR2 FNYEAQ. The CDR3 has 17 residues. CDR3 sequence: CASSLDTSGRLDNEQFF. The CDR3 DNA is TGTGCCAGCAGCTTAGATACTAGCGGGAGACTTGACAATGAGCAGTTCTTC. Drawing the rest from reference TRBV7-6 and TRBJ2-1, the complete variable domain is GAGVSQSPRYKVTKRGQDVALRCDPISGHVSLYWYRQALGQGPEFLTYFNYEAQQDKSGLPNDRFSAERPEGSISTLTIQRTEQRDSAMYRCASSLDTSGRLDNEQFFGPGTRLTVL.

This clonotype was counted once. A much larger clone lies one base from this, so it may be a read error. CDR3 DNA sequence: TGTGCAGGCAGTTACGGATGGGGGAACGGAAACACCATATATTTT. Translation: CAGSYGWGNGNTIYF. V usage is TRBV6-5 and J usage is TRBJ1-3; D is possibly TRBD1 (5 bases). Germline CDR1 MNHEY, CDR2 SVGAGI. CDR3 length equals 15 residues.